This T cell receptor beta chain was recorded in a study of blood T cells in healthy people across ages. Study overall: Template switching captured about one barcoded beta molecule per two T cells. Findings and limits, study-wide: Older individuals had lower TCR beta diversity per million T cells (the decline was roughly linear). TCR beta diversity was tightly associated with the proportion of naive T cells.

With respect to this clonotype: Its cognate antigen is unknown.

A second PCR of 7 to 11 cycles used a sample-barcoded 5' primer and a J-beta primer mix. TCRdb passed the 5' RACE reads through MiXCR, listing each CDR3 protein once. This sample carries about 780,000 distinct CDR3 sequences, about half of them seen once, and the ten largest clones take over 15%. Germline-derived CDR1 and CDR2 are MGHDK and SYGVNS. CDR3 length equals 14 residues. The V segment lost 5 bases and the J segment 6 bases; nucleotides outside the gene matches: 5. PBMCs numbering at least 6 million were isolated per sample. The rearrangement links TRBV25-1 to TRBJ2-7; 12 bases align to TRBD2. This TCR derives from a man older than 75 in good health. The sequencing sample was made of blood. CDR3 in DNA: TGTGCCAGCAGTCCTAGCGGGAGGGCGGTCGAGCAGTACTTC. This gives the protein CASSPSGRAVEQYF.